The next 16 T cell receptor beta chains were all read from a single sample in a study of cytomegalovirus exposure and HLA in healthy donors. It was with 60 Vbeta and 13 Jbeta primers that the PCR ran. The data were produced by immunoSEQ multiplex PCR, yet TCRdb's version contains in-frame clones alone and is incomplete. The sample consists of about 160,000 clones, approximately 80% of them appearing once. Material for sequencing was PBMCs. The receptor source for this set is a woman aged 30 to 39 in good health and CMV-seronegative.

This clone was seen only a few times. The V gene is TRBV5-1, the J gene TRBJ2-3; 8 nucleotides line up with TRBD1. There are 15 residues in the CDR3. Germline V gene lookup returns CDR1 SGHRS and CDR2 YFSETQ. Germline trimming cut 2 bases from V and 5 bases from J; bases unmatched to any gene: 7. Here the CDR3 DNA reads TGCGCCAGCAGCTTTGTCGGCAGGGGGCAAGATACGCAGTATTTT. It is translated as CASSFVGRGQDTQYF.

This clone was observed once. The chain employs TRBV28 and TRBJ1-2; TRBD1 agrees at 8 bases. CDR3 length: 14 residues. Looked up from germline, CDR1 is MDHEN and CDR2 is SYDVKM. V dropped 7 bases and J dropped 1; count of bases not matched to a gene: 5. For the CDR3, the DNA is TGTGCCAGCATGAGACAGGGGTTTAACTATGGCTACACCTTC. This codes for CASMRQGFNYGYTF.

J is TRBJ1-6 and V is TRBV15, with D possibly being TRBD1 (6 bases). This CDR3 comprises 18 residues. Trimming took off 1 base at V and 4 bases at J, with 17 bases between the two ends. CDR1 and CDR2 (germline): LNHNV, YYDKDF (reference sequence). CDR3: CATSRAAARGGYNSPLHF. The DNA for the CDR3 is TGTGCCACCAGCAGAGCGGCCGCCCGAGGGGGTTATAATTCACCCCTCCACTTT.

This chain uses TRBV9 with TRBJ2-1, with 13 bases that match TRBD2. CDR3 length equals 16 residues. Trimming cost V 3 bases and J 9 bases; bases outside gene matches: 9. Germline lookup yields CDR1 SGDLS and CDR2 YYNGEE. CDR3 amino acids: CASSAGGTSGIGEQFF. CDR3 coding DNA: TGTGCCAGCAGCGCAGGGGGGACTAGCGGGATTGGTGAGCAGTTCTTC.

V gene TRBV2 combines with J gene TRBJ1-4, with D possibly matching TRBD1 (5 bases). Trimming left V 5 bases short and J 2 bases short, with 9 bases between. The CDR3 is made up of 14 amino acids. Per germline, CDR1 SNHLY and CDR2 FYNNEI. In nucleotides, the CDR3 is TGTGCCAGCAGTTACAGGTTCACTAATGAAAAACTGTTTTTT. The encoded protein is CASSYRFTNEKLFF. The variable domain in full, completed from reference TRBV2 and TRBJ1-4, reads EPEVTQTPSHQVTQMGQEVILRCVPISNHLYFYWYRQILGQKVEFLVSFYNNEISEKSEIFDDQFSVERPDGSNFTLKIRSTKLEDSAMYFCASSYRFTNEKLFFGSGTQLSVL.

This chain's CDR3 is CASSLWLSRTSGESYEQYF. The CDR3 nucleotides read TGTGCCAGCAGCTTATGGTTATCCCGTACTAGCGGGGAATCCTACGAGCAGTACTTC. This chain connects TRBV7-3 to TRBJ2-7; 10 bases line up with TRBD2. The germline V gene has CDR1 SGHTA and CDR2 FQGTGA. The V segment lost 2 bases and the J segment 1 base; nucleotides outside the gene matches: 14. This CDR3 is built from 19 residues.

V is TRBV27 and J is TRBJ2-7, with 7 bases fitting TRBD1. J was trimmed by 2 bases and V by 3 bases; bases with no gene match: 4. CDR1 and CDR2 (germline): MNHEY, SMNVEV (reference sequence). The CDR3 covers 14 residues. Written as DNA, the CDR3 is TGTGCCAGCAGTTTGAAGAGGGGGCCCTACGAGCAGTACTTC. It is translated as CASSLKRGPYEQYF.

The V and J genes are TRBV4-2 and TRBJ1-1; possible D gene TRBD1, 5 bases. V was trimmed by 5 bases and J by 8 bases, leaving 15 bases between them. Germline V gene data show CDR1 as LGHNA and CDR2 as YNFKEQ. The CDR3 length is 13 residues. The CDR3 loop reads CASSLGVETEAFF. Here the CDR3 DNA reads TGTGCCAGCAGCTTAGGGGTGGAAACAGAAGCTTTCTTT.

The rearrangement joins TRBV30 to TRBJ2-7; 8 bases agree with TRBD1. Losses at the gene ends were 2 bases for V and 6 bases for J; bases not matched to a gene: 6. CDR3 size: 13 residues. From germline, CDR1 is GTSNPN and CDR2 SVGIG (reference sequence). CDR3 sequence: CAWSWTGPSEQYF. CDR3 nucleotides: TGTGCCTGGAGTTGGACAGGGCCTAGCGAGCAGTACTTC.

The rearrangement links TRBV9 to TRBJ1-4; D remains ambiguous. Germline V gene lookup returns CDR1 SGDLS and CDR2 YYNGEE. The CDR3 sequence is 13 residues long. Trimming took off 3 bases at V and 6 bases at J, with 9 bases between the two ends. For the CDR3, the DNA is TGTGCCAGCAGCGGGGTCGAGGATGAAAAACTGTTTTTT. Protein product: CASSGVEDEKLFF.

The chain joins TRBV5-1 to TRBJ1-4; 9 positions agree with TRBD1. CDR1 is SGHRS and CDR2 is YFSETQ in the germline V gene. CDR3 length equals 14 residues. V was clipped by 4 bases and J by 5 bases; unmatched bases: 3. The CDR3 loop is CASSLDRGNEKLFF. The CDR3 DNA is TGCGCCAGCAGCCTGGACAGGGGAAATGAAAAACTGTTTTTT.

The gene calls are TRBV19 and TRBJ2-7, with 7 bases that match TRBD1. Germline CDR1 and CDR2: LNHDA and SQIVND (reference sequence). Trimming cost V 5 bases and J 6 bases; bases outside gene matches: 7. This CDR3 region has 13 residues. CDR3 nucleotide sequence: TGTGCCAGTAGTCCTGACAGGGAAGGCGAGCAGTACTTC. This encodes CASSPDREGEQYF.

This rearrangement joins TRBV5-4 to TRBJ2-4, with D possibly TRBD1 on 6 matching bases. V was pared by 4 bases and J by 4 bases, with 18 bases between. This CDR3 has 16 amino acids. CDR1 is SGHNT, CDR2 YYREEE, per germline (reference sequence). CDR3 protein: CASSEQPGVGKNIQYF. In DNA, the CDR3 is TGTGCCAGCAGCGAACAGCCAGGGGTAGGGAAAAACATTCAGTACTTC.

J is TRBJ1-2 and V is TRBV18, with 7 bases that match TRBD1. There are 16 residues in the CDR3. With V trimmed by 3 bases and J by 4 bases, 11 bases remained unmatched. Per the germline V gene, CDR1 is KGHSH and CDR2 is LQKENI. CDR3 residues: CASSPYNGQASYGYTF. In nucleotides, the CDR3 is TGTGCCAGCTCACCGTACAACGGACAGGCATCCTATGGCTACACCTTC.

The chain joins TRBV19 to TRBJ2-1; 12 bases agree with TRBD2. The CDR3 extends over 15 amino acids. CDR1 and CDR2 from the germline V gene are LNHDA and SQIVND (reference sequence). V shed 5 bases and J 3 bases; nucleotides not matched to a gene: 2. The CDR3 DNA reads TGTGCCAGTAGTCGGACTAGCGGGGACTACAATGAGCAGTTCTTC. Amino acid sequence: CASSRTSGDYNEQFF.

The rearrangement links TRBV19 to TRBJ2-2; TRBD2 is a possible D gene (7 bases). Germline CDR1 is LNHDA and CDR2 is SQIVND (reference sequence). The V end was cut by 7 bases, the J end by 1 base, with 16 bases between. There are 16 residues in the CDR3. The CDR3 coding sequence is TGTGCCAGTAAGGGGGGGCTTAACAGGAACACCGGGGAGCTGTTTTTT. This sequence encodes CASKGGLNRNTGELFF.